Presented here are 25 T cell receptor beta chains from one specimen sequenced in a study of blood T cells in healthy people across ages. With a J-beta primer mix and a sample-barcoded 5' primer, a second PCR ran roughly 6 to 12 cycles. TCRdb reanalysed the 5' RACE reads using MiXCR and keeps one entry per CDR3 protein. This table holds approximately 790,000 distinct CDR3 sequences, around 62% found once. The sequencing input was blood. The origin of the receptors is a man aged 30 to 45 in good health.

This clonotype has just one count. V usage is TRBV5-1 and J usage is TRBJ2-7; D is undetermined. With 4 bases removed from V and 0 bases from J, the gap between germline ends came to 17 bases. The CDR3 spans 16 residues. Per germline, CDR1 SGHRS and CDR2 YFSETQ. The CDR3 coding sequence is TGCGCCAGCAGCCCCGTTATGGGCCATAACTCCTACGAGCAGTACTTC. It is translated as CASSPVMGHNSYEQYF.

The J gene is TRBJ2-1, the V gene TRBV7-2; TRBD2 aligns across 8 bases. V dropped 4 bases and J dropped 5; count of bases not matched to a gene: 4. The CDR3 spans 14 residues. Germline values: CDR1 SGHTA, CDR2 FQGNSA. CDR3 protein: CASSSVAGNNEQFF. The DNA for the CDR3 is TGTGCCAGCAGCTCCGTAGCGGGGAACAATGAGCAGTTCTTC. The full variable domain, rest sourced from reference TRBV7-2 and TRBJ2-1, is GAGVSQSPSNKVTEKGKDVELRCDPISGHTALYWYRQSLGQGLEFLIYFQGNSAPDKSGLPSDRFSAERTGGSVSTLTIQRTQQEDSAVYLCASSSVAGNNEQFFGPGTRLTVL.

This chain uses TRBV28 with TRBJ2-1; D is ambiguous. The CDR3 spans 15 residues. V lost 2 bases, J lost 0 bases, and 8 bases lay in between. Per the germline V gene, CDR1 is MDHEN and CDR2 is SYDVKM. CDR3 bases: TGTGCCAGCAGTTTACCCCTAAGCTCCTACAATGAGCAGTTCTTC. It yields the protein CASSLPLSSYNEQFF.

This clonotype was detected only a few times. This chain uses TRBV29-1 with TRBJ2-1, with 12 positions matching TRBD1. The germline gives CDR1 SQVTM, CDR2 ANQGSEA. This CDR3 spans 15 amino acids. With 2 bases clipped from V and 8 bases from J, the junction kept 7 bases outside the gene matches. The CDR3 DNA is TGCAGCGTTGAAAGTGGGGACAGGGGGCGCGATGAGCAGTTCTTC. Protein: CSVESGDRGRDEQFF.

The chain links TRBV6-6 to TRBJ2-3, with D unresolved. Trimming left V 11 bases short and J 0 bases short, with 6 bases between. The germline gives CDR1 MNHNY, CDR2 SVGAGI (reference sequence). The CDR3 is 11 amino acids. The CDR3 bases are TGTGCCGGCCAGAGCACAGATACGCAGTATTTT. As protein: CAGQSTDTQYF.

V usage is TRBV12-3 or TRBV12-4 and J usage is TRBJ1-1; the D gene is possibly TRBD1 (5 bases). Between the trimmed V and J ends, which lost 11 bases and 1 base, there was a span of 11 bases. This CDR3 contains 12 residues. CDR3 sequence (DNA): TGTGCCGCATCAGGACAGAACACTGAAGCTTTCTTT. It translates to CAASGQNTEAFF.

This clonotype was observed many times. The chain joins TRBV7-2 to TRBJ1-2; TRBD1 might be the D (6 bases). Germline CDR1 reads SGHTA; CDR2 reads FQGNSA. The CDR3 consists of 12 residues. V was pared by 4 bases and J by 4 bases, with 7 bases between. CDR3 sequence reads: CASSSQGYGYTF. The DNA of the CDR3 is TGTGCCAGCAGCTCACAGGGCTATGGCTACACCTTC.

The sample holds a few counts of this clonotype. The genes are TRBV9 and TRBJ2-1; 7 positions agree with TRBD1. This CDR3 comprises 14 residues. Trimming at V came to 5 bases and at J to 4 bases, leaving 6 bases not matched to a gene. From germline, CDR1 is SGDLS and CDR2 YYNGEE. CDR3 bases: TGTGCCAGCAGTGCCGGGACAGATTACAATGAGCAGTTCTTC. Its protein is CASSAGTDYNEQFF.

With respect to this clonotype: One base away lies a much larger clone, so this may be a sequencing read error. The chain has TRBV20-1 and TRBJ2-1; 11 bases map to TRBD2. The length of the CDR3 is 17 residues. The germline gives CDR1 DFQATT, CDR2 SNEGSKA (reference sequence). The CDR3 bases are TGCAATGCTAGTGGCCTAGCGGGGGGTTGGTCCTACAATGAGCAGTTCTTC. Its protein product is CNASGLAGGWSYNEQFF.

The chain links TRBV9 to TRBJ2-2, with D unresolved. Trimming pared 2 bases from V and 2 bases from J, leaving 1 base between. The CDR3 is made up of 12 amino acids. Germline V gives CDR1 SGDLS, CDR2 YYNGEE. In nucleotides, the CDR3 is TGTGCCAGCAGCGTCAACACCGGGGAGCTGTTTTTT. Translation: CASSVNTGELFF.

The chain recombines TRBV7-9 with TRBJ2-3; D is possibly TRBD2 (5 bases). The V gene's germline CDR1 is SEHNR and CDR2 FQNEAQ (reference sequence). The CDR3 has 14 amino acids. Between the trimmed V and J ends, which lost 8 bases and 4 bases, there was a span of 16 bases. The CDR3 spells CASGRETGADTQYF. The CDR3 DNA reads TGTGCCAGCGGAAGAGAGACCGGGGCAGATACGCAGTATTTT.

This clonotype has only one observation. The chain carries TRBV4-3 and TRBJ2-1; 9 nucleotides match TRBD1. This CDR3 comprises 17 residues. Germline V gene data show CDR1 as LGHNA and CDR2 as YSLEER. Unmatched junction bases numbered 9, after V lost 2 bases and J lost 4 bases. CDR3 amino acids: CASSQKGQGNRYNEQFF. The CDR3, as DNA: TGCGCCAGCAGCCAAAAGGGACAGGGAAATCGGTACAATGAGCAGTTCTTC.

A remark on this clonotype: At one end the junction does not follow the germline gene, possibly because of a read error. The chain is built from TRBV4-3 and TRBJ1-1; D uncertain. This CDR3 is 14 amino acids long. The germline V gene has CDR1 LGHNA and CDR2 YSLEER. The CDR3 DNA follows: TGCGCCAGCAGCCGTGCCGGTCGGGTTACTGAGGCTTTCTTT. Translation: CASSRAGRVTEAFF.

The J gene is TRBJ2-3, the V gene TRBV20-1; the match to TRBD2 covers 13 bases. From germline, CDR1 is DFQATT and CDR2 SNEGSKA (reference sequence). The CDR3 extends over 17 amino acids. With 6 bases clipped from V and 3 bases from J, the junction kept 12 bases outside the gene matches. The CDR3 sequence: CSARTSGGPSLTDTQYF. The DNA for the CDR3 is TGCAGTGCACGGACTAGCGGGGGCCCATCACTTACAGATACGCAGTATTTT.

This chain uses TRBV7-2 with TRBJ2-1; no firm D call. This CDR3 contains 15 residues. In germline, CDR1 is SGHTA, CDR2 FQGNSA. V was pared by 7 bases and J by 2 bases, with 15 bases between. In DNA, the CDR3 is TGTGCCAGCACCACGACGTGGAGTCCCTACAATGAGCAGTTCTTC. Translated: CASTTTWSPYNEQFF.

A note on this clonotype: Given the absence of the conserved phenylalanine or tryptophan at the CDR3 end, a read error is likely. This chain links TRBV5-1 with TRBJ2-7; 11 nucleotides agree with TRBD1. This CDR3 comprises 15 residues. Trimming removed 3 bases from V and 4 bases from J; junction bases left unmatched: 6. Germline V gives CDR1 SGHRS, CDR2 YFSETQ. The DNA of the CDR3 is TGCGCCAGCAGCTCGCCGGGACAGGGGGTGTACGAGCAGTACTTA. Translated, it gives CASSSPGQGVYEQYL.

This clonotype was recorded only once. J is TRBJ2-1 and V is TRBV6-5, with D tentatively TRBD1 (5 bases). CDR1 is MNHEY, CDR2 SVGAGI, per germline. V was cut by 0 bases and J by 6 bases, with 12 bases left in between. The CDR3 length is 15 residues. CDR3 coding DNA: TGTGCCAGCAGTTACTCGATGGGAAGGGGCAATGAGCAGTTCTTC. Translation gives CASSYSMGRGNEQFF.

This clonotype was found a few times. The J gene is TRBJ2-1, the V gene TRBV7-2, with 8 positions matching TRBD2. The germline CDR1 and CDR2 sequences are SGHTA and FQGNSA. Trimming removed 5 bases from V and 2 bases from J; junction bases left unmatched: 14. This CDR3 is built from 18 residues. The chain's CDR3 is CASSGHGPGLETYNEQFF. For the CDR3, the DNA is TGTGCCAGCAGCGGTCACGGACCGGGACTAGAAACCTACAATGAGCAGTTCTTC.

This sequence joins TRBV12-3 or TRBV12-4 and TRBJ1-2, with TRBD1 as a possible D gene (6 bases). V lost 3 bases and J 4 bases, leaving 9 bases between the germline ends. The CDR3 totals 13 residues. CDR3 protein: CASSLSRGYGYTF. The CDR3 coding sequence is TGTGCCAGCAGTTTGAGCAGGGGCTATGGCTACACCTTC.

Only a few counts were recorded for this clonotype. The CDR3: CASSQEQGAWETQYF. As DNA, the CDR3 is TGCGCCAGCAGCCAGGAACAGGGGGCTTGGGAGACCCAGTACTTC. This chain uses TRBV4-3 with TRBJ2-5; TRBD1 matches at 9 bases. CDR3 length equals 15 residues. The germline V gene has CDR1 LGHNA and CDR2 YSLEER. V dropped 3 bases and J dropped 5; count of bases not matched to a gene: 7.

This chain links TRBV12-3 or TRBV12-4 with TRBJ2-3; 8 bases map to TRBD1. The V gene end was trimmed by 5 bases and the J gene end by 5 bases; junction bases not matched to a gene: 6. There are 14 residues in the CDR3. CDR3 in amino acids: CASSGRGHGDTQYF. DNA for the CDR3: TGTGCCAGCAGTGGCAGGGGGCACGGAGATACGCAGTATTTT.

This clonotype turned up a few times. The rearrangement links TRBV20-1 to TRBJ2-5; 14 bases are a match to TRBD2. Per germline, CDR1 DFQATT and CDR2 SNEGSKA (reference sequence). V trimming: 5 bases; J trimming: 1 base; junction bases outside the gene matches: 15. The CDR3 sequence is 19 residues long. The CDR3 nucleotides read TGCAGTGCTTTAACACGGACTAGCGGGGGGACGTACCTCCAAGAGACCCAGTACTTC. As protein: CSALTRTSGGTYLQETQYF.

This clonotype was seen repeatedly, ten times or more. The chain combines TRBV12-3 or TRBV12-4 with TRBJ2-3; 8 bases are shared with TRBD2. The V and J ends lost 6 bases and 3 bases, in that order; junction bases with no gene match: 5. The CDR3 runs to 14 residues. The CDR3 reads CASSPGGGTDTQYF. In nucleotides, the CDR3 is TGTGCCAGCAGCCCCGGGGGGGGGACAGATACGCAGTATTTT.

V is TRBV6-5 and J is TRBJ1-4; the D gene is possibly TRBD1 (5 bases). Germline CDR1 is MNHEY and CDR2 is SVGAGI. The CDR3 is 14 residues long. Between the trimmed V and J ends, which lost 6 bases and 0 bases, there was a span of 8 bases. CDR3 sequence reads: CASSDRPTNEKLFF. The CDR3 DNA reads TGTGCCAGCAGCGACAGACCAACTAATGAAAAACTGTTTTTT.

The V and J genes are TRBV4-1 and TRBJ2-5; TRBD2 might be the D (5 bases). CDR1 and CDR2 (germline): MGHRA, YSYEKL. The CDR3 runs 16 residues. The V end lost 1 base, the J end lost 11 bases, and 23 bases lay between the germline ends. The CDR3 nucleotides are TGCGCCAGCAGCCAAGGCCTCGGGATGGGTGGCAGTGAGCAGTACTTC. It is translated as CASSQGLGMGGSEQYF.